This TCR beta chain was captured by sequencing in a study of shared clonotypes between healthy human individuals. Turning to this clone: The target antigen is unknown. Other DNA sequences within the sample encode an identical CDR3.

Adult donors, all healthy and HIV-negative, had no recent acute infections or vaccinations. Study-wide findings and caveats: Naive subsets tended to show greater estimated richness than memory subsets.

The assay was immunoSEQ multiplex PCR, and TCRdb's table has in-frame clones only and misses some. The profile shows around 510,000 clones, around 95% of them singletons. Losses at the gene ends were 8 bases for V and 1 base for J; bases not matched to a gene: 2. In germline, CDR1 is SGHTA, CDR2 FQGNSA. The CDR3 spans 13 residues. This receptor was identified in a woman between 25 and 40 years old in good health. The sequenced sample was naive CD4+ T cells sorted from blood. The subset is: CD45RA+ positively selected. This chain joins TRBV7-2 and TRBJ2-5; TRBD1 agrees at 9 bases. The CDR3 nucleotides are TGTGCCAGCCGACAGGGGGGCCAAGAGACCCAGTACTTC. This gives the protein CASRQGGQETQYF.